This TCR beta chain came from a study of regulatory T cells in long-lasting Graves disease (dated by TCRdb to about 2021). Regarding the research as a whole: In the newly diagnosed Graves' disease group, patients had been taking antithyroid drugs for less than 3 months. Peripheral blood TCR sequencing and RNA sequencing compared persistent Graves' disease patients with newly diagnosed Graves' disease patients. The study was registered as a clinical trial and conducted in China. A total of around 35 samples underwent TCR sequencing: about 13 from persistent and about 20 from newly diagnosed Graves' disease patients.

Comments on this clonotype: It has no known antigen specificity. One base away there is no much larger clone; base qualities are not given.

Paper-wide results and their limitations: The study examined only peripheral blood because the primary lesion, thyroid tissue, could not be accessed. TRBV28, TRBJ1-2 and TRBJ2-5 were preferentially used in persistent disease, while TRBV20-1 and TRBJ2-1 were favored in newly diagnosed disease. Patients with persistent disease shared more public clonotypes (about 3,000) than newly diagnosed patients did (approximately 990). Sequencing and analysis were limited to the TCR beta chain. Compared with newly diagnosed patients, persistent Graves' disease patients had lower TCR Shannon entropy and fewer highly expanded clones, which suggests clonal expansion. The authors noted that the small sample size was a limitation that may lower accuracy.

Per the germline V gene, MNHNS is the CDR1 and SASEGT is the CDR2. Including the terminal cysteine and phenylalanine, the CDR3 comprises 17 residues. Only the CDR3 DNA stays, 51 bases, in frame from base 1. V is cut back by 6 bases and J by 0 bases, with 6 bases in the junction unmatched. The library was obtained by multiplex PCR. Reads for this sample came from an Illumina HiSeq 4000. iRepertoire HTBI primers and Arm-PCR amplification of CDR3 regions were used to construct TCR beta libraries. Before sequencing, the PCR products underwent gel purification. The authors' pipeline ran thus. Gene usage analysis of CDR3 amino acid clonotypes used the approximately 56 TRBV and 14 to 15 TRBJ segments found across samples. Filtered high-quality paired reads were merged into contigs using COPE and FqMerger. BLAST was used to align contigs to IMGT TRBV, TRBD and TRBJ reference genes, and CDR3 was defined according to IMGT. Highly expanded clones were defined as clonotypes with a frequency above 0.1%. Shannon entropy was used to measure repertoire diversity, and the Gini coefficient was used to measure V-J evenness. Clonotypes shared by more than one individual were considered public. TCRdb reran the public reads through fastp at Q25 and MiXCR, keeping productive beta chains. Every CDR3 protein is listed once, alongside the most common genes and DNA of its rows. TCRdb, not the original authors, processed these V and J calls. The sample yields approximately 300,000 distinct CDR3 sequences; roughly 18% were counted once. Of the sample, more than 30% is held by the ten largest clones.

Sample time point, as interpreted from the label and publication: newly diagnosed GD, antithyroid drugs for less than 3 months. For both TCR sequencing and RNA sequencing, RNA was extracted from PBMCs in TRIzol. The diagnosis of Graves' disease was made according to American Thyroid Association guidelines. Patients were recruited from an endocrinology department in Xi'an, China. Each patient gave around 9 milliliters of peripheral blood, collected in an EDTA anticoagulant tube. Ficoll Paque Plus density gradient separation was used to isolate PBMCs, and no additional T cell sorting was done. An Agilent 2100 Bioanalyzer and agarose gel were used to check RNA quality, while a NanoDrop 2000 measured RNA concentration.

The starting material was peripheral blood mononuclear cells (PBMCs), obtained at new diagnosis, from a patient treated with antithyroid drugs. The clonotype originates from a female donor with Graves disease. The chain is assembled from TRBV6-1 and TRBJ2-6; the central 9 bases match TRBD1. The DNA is TGTGCCAGCAGAAGGACAGGGGACTCCTCTGGGGCCAACGTCCTGACTTTC. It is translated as CASRRTGDSSGANVLTF.